This entry describes one T cell receptor beta chain. Antigen specificity is unknown. All patients picked for sequencing had shown, by flow cytometry, an expansion of CD8+CD57+ cells. Receipt of therapy had not occurred in any patient by the time of blood sampling. The sample comes from a study of CD8+CD57+ T cells in acquired aplastic anemia. Study details: An average of roughly 3.2 ug of DNA was obtained from sorted CD4+ and CD8+ cells.

Study conclusions and caveats: Patient and control CD8+ Simpson's diversity was not significantly different. The study identified roughly 31 CD8+ CDR3 sequences shared by patients and controls.

TCR beta VDJ and CDR3 were profiled, and genomic DNA was the template. Each CDR3 protein gets one entry after TCRdb re-called the reads with MiXCR. The data hold about 160,000 distinct CDR3 sequences, with 71% observed a single time. The CDR3 loop spans 15 amino acids. The V gene's germline CDR1 is LNHDA and CDR2 SQIVND (reference sequence). Trimming left V 4 bases short and J 1 base short, with 13 bases between. The receptor was isolated from a human donor with aplastic anemia. Sequencing was performed on sorted CD4+, CD8+, or CD8+CD57+ T cells (not recorded which) from PBMCs. The chain carries TRBV19 and TRBJ1-2, with a tentative D call TRBD1 (6 bases). The CDR3 DNA follows: TGTGCCAGTAGTACCAAAACAGGGATTAACTATGGCTACACCTTC. Translating it yields CASSTKTGINYGYTF.